This T cell receptor (beta chain) was recovered during a study of cytomegalovirus exposure and HLA in healthy donors. As for the study in general: A later analysis reported the same platform for the 90 to 150 validation repertoires and the 666 first-cohort repertoires.

As to this clone: Its matching antigen is unknown.

CDR3 length: 12 residues. V lost 5 bases to trimming and J lost 8 bases, with 12 bases between them. Per germline, CDR1 MNHNY and CDR2 SVGAGI (reference sequence). Broader study findings: Most sequenced TCRs were rare (though some public TCRs occurred in many donors). A few of the chains that were CMV-associated were confirmed in vitro to be specific for CMV antigens. Associated with cytomegalovirus, according to the listing, were approximately 160 TCR beta chains.

This table comes from immunoSEQ multiplex PCR, and its TCRdb copy is limited to in-frame clones, with some not included. Among 150,000 to 200,000 clones listed, 70% to 90% were seen once. The sequence was collected from a man between 18 and 29 years old in good health and CMV-seronegative. V usage is TRBV6-6 and J usage is TRBJ1-2; D uncertain. Sequencing input: PBMCs. CDR3 loop: CASSAQTGGYTF. Here the CDR3 DNA reads TGTGCCAGCAGTGCACAGACGGGGGGCTACACCTTC.